These 10 T cell receptor beta chains share one sample of origin, sequenced in a study of blood T cell repertoires in COVID-19. Produced via immunoSEQ multiplex PCR; TCRdb's table is partial and in-frame only. The sample carries under 130,000 clones, 84% recorded once. Material for sequencing was peripheral blood. The receptors were gathered from a human donor in a cohort sampled during active or convalescent COVID-19.

The V call is TRBV7-9, the J call TRBJ2-1; tentatively, D is TRBD1 (6 bases). Germline V gene sequence: CDR1 SEHNR, CDR2 FQNEAQ (reference sequence). With 1 base removed from V and 10 bases from J, the gap between germline ends came to 8 bases. The CDR3 is 12 residues long. CDR3 residues: CASSLGTAEQFF. The DNA of the CDR3 is TGTGCCAGCAGCTTAGGGACAGCGGAGCAGTTCTTC. Using reference TRBV7-9 and TRBJ2-1 for the parts outside the CDR3, the full variable domain is DTGVSQNPRHKITKRGQNVTFRCDPISEHNRLYWYRQTLGQGPEFLTYFQNEAQLEKSRLLSDRFSAERPKGSFSTLEIQRTEQGDSAMYLCASSLGTAEQFFGPGTRLTVL.

J is TRBJ2-7 and V is TRBV5-1; 7 bases map to TRBD1. The CDR3 contains 14 residues. Germline assignment: CDR1 SGHRS and CDR2 YFSETQ. The junction had 7 bases not matched to a gene; V was cut back by 4 bases and J by 3 bases. The CDR3 nucleotides read TGCGCCAGCAGCCCCGGACAGGCAAACTACGAGCAGTACTTC. Translating gives CASSPGQANYEQYF. The variable domain in full, completed from reference TRBV5-1 and TRBJ2-7, reads KAGVTQTPRYLIKTRGQQVTLSCSPISGHRSVSWYQQTPGQGLQFLFEYFSETQRNKGNFPGRFSGRQFSNSRSEMNVSTLELGDSALYLCASSPGQANYEQYFGPGTRLTVT.

By proportion, this clone is large. The CDR3 DNA follows: TGTGCCAGCAGTGTAGCGGGGGCCCCCTCTTCAGAGCAGTTCTTC. It translates to CASSVAGAPSSEQFF. The chain is built from TRBV27 and TRBJ2-1, with 9 bases matching TRBD2. This CDR3 is built from 15 residues. The V gene end was trimmed by 5 bases and the J gene end by 10 bases; junction bases not matched to a gene: 12. CDR1 is MNHEY and CDR2 is SMNVEV in the germline V gene (reference sequence).

This rearrangement joins TRBV12-5 to TRBJ2-3; D unresolved. Germline V gene lookup returns CDR1 LGHNT and CDR2 FRNRAP. With 5 bases removed from V and 4 bases from J, the gap between germline ends came to 16 bases. The CDR3 is made up of 15 amino acids. The CDR3 sequence: CASGKTLSGADTQYF. In DNA form, the CDR3 reads TGTGCTAGTGGTAAGACACTTTCCGGTGCAGATACGCAGTATTTT.

V and J are TRBV6-6 and TRBJ1-2, with D uncertain. The CDR3 has 13 residues. V was trimmed by 2 bases and J by 3 bases, leaving 7 bases between them. The germline gives CDR1 MNHNY, CDR2 SVGAGI (reference sequence). The CDR3 DNA is TGTGCCAGCAGTTACGAGAGGGACTATGGCTACACCTTC. This codes for CASSYERDYGYTF.

The chain has TRBV10-3 and TRBJ1-5; D is ambiguous. The CDR3 spans 14 residues. Trimming removed 3 bases from V and 5 bases from J, with 11 bases in between. Germline CDR1 reads ENHRY; CDR2 reads SYGVKD. In DNA, the CDR3 is TGTGCCATCAGTGAAGGAAGAGGATATCAGCCCCAGCATTTT. This encodes CAISEGRGYQPQHF.

The J gene is TRBJ1-6, the V gene TRBV7-2; D ambiguous. This CDR3 comprises 14 residues. Trimming removed 7 bases at V and 6 bases at J, with 13 bases between. CDR1 and CDR2 from the germline V gene are SGHTA and FQGNSA. CDR3 in DNA: TGTGCCAGCAAGAGGGTTGGGAGTAATTCACCCCTCCACTTT. Its protein product is CASKRVGSNSPLHF.

CDR3 residues: CASSTQVDQPQHF. CDR3 DNA: TGTGCCAGTAGTACACAAGTCGATCAGCCCCAGCATTTT. The chain carries TRBV19 and TRBJ1-5; D is ambiguous. Trimming shortened V by 4 bases and J by 5 bases, and 9 bases separated the two germline ends. CDR1 is LNHDA, CDR2 SQIVND, per germline (reference sequence). The CDR3 runs to 13 residues. Based on the CDR3 plus reference TRBV19 and TRBJ1-5, the full variable domain is DGGITQSPKYLFRKEGQNVTLSCEQNLNHDAMYWYRQDPGQGLRLIYYSQIVNDFQKGDIAEGYSVSREKKESFPLTVTSAQKNPTAFYLCASSTQVDQPQHFGDGTRLSIL.

This clone was seen a few times. The V gene is TRBV27, the J gene TRBJ2-7, with D possibly being TRBD1 (5 bases). Trimming removed 8 bases at V and 2 bases at J, with 10 bases between. The CDR3 sequence is 12 residues long. Germline V CDR1 and CDR2: MNHEY, SMNVEV (reference sequence). The CDR3 region is CASGQKPYEQYF. CDR3 bases: TGTGCCAGCGGACAAAAGCCCTACGAGCAGTACTTC.

Here the CDR3 reads CASSPGGMGTDTQYF. Here the CDR3 DNA reads TGTGCCAGCAGCCCAGGGGGTATGGGCACAGATACGCAGTATTTT. This chain links TRBV13 with TRBJ2-3, with TRBD1 identical over 7 bases. This CDR3 region has 15 residues. Germline trimming cut 5 bases from V and 1 base from J; bases unmatched to any gene: 6. Germline V gives CDR1 PRHDT, CDR2 FYEKMQ (reference sequence).